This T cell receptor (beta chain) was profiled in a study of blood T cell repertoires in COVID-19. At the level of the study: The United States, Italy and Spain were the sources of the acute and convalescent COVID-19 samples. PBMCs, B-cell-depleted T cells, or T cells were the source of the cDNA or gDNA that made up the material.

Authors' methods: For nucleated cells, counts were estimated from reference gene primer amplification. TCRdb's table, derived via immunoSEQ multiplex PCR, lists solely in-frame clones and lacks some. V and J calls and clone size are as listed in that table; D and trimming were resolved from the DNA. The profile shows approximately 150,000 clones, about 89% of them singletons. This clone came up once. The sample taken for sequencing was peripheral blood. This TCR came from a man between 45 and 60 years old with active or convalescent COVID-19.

As DNA, the CDR3 is TGTGCCAGCAAGGAGGGGATCTCTGGAAACACCATATATTTT. Its translation: CASKEGISGNTIYF. The rearrangement uses TRBV6-5 and TRBJ1-3, with a tentative D call TRBD1 (5 bases). Germline CDR1 reads MNHEY; CDR2 reads SVGAGI. Trimming took off 7 bases at V and 0 bases at J, with 10 bases between the two ends. The CDR3 has 14 residues.